These 14 T cell receptor beta chains share one sample of origin, sequenced in a study of blood T cells in healthy people across ages. The authors ran a second PCR of 7 to 11 cycles using a sample-barcoded 5' primer and a J-beta primer mix. TCRdb passed the 5' RACE reads through MiXCR, listing each CDR3 protein once. The data show about 640,000 distinct CDR3 sequences, around 54% seen once. The sequenced material came from blood. The receptors shown here come from a man aged 55-75 years in good health.

V gene TRBV29-1 combines with J gene TRBJ1-2; TRBD1 matches 9 bases. CDR1 is SQVTM and CDR2 is ANQGSEA in the germline V gene. CDR3 length: 15 residues. The trim removed 4 bases at V and 0 bases at J, leaving 6 bases unmatched. CDR3 in amino acids: CSVAPGQGANYGYTF. The CDR3 DNA reads TGCAGCGTTGCTCCGGGACAGGGAGCTAACTATGGCTACACCTTC.

Ten or more counts support this clonotype. The chain links TRBV27 to TRBJ2-1; D uncertain. This CDR3 is built from 14 residues. V lost 5 bases and J lost 4, with 12 bases in between. The V gene's germline CDR1 is MNHEY and CDR2 SMNVEV (reference sequence). The CDR3 sequence is CASSINRDYNEQFF. CDR3 coding DNA: TGTGCCAGCAGTATAAATAGGGATTACAATGAGCAGTTCTTC.

This clonotype was counted between two and nine times. The chain links TRBV29-1 to TRBJ2-3; TRBD1 matches at 7 bases. The CDR3 consists of 13 residues. CDR1 is SQVTM, CDR2 ANQGSEA, per germline. Unmatched junction bases numbered 4, after V lost 5 bases and J lost 2 bases. Here the CDR3 DNA reads TGCAGCGTTTACAGGGGTATCACAGATACGCAGTATTTT. This translates into CSVYRGITDTQYF.

This clonotype was picked up a small number of times. Germline and junction disagree at one end, which may indicate a read error. The rearrangement uses TRBV7-2 and TRBJ1-1; maybe TRBD1 (6 bases). Germline V CDR1 and CDR2: SGHTA, FQGNSA. CDR3 length: 15 residues. In DNA form, the CDR3 reads TGTGCCAGCAGCCCCGAGGGGGGGAGGGGAACTGAGGCTTTCTTT. Translation: CASSPEGGRGTEAFF.

A word on this clonotype: Its ends do not fully match the called genes, so a read error is possible. V and J are TRBV7-8 and TRBJ1-5; 9 nucleotides align to TRBD1. Germline CDR1 SGHVS, CDR2 FQNEAQ. CDR3 size: 14 residues. This CDR3 reads CTSSSGQGNQPQHF. CDR3 nucleotide sequence: TGTACCAGCAGCTCGGGACAGGGAAATCAGCCCCAGCATTTT.

This clonotype was seen once. The chain couples TRBV15 to TRBJ2-4; possibly TRBD1 or TRBD2 for D (6 bases each). The end of the DNA aligns better with TRBJ2-7, so the J call may be wrong. The V gene's germline CDR1 is LNHNV and CDR2 YYDKDF (reference sequence). The CDR3 covers 15 residues. The CDR3 sequence is CATSRDPGGTYEQYF. CDR3 in DNA: TGTGCCACCAGCAGAGATCCCGGGGGCACCTACGAGCAGTACTTC.

A remark on this clonotype: The junction departs from germline at one end; a sequencing error may be responsible. The chain employs TRBV10-3 and TRBJ1-2, with no clear D. The CDR3 is 14 amino acids. Germline V lookup: CDR1 ENHRY, CDR2 SYGVKD. CDR3 bases: TGTGCCATCAGTGAACCGGCTTATGCCTATGGCTACACATTC. It is translated as CAISEPAYAYGYTF.

The chain links TRBV20-1 to TRBJ1-5; D gene unclear. The V gene lost 6 bases and the J gene lost 6 bases, with 18 bases spanning the gap. The CDR3 length is 14 residues. The V gene's germline CDR1 is DFQATT and CDR2 SNEGSKA (reference sequence). As DNA, the CDR3 is TGCAGTGCCCGGGAGGTGTCAAGCGGTCAGCCCCAGCATTTT. It codes for CSAREVSSGQPQHF.

The genes are TRBV20-1 and TRBJ2-7; D is unclear. The germline V and J ends were trimmed by 4 bases and 2 bases, with 15 bases remaining between them. Per the germline V gene, CDR1 is DFQATT and CDR2 is SNEGSKA (reference sequence). This CDR3 comprises 14 residues. The CDR3 region has the DNA TGCAGTGCTACTCGCCCCGTGGGTCCCTACGAGCAGTACTTC. Translating it yields CSATRPVGPYEQYF.

Concerning this clonotype: It may be a read error: a sequence one base away is much more abundant. This chain links TRBV5-5 with TRBJ2-5; 7 nucleotides agree with TRBD1. The J call may be wrong; the DNA end is better matched by TRBJ2-7. CDR1 is SGHKS, CDR2 YYEKEE, per germline (reference sequence). CDR3 length equals 13 residues. CDR3 nucleotide sequence: TGTGCCAGCGGCTTGGTAGGGGGCGGCGAGCAGTACTTC. Translating gives CASGLVGGGEQYF.

The gene calls are TRBV7-8 and TRBJ2-3; maybe TRBD2 (7 bases). This CDR3 region has 19 residues. V was cut by 4 bases and J by 2 bases, with 25 bases left in between. Germline loops: CDR1 SGHVS, CDR2 FQNEAQ. The CDR3 sequence: CASSSRGALAGVTTDTQYF. The CDR3 bases are TGTGCCAGCAGCTCTAGGGGGGCCCTGGCGGGGGTCACCACAGATACGCAGTATTTT.

The chain is built from TRBV4-1 and TRBJ2-1, with D possibly matching TRBD2 (6 bases). This CDR3 is built from 14 residues. The V end was cut by 0 bases, the J end by 10 bases, with 13 bases between. The germline gives CDR1 MGHRA, CDR2 YSYEKL. CDR3 bases: TGCGCCAGCAGCCAAGAGCAGGGAGGCAGAGAGCAGTTCTTC. This codes for CASSQEQGGREQFF.

The rearrangement links TRBV14 to TRBJ1-2; the D is unclear. Germline values: CDR1 SGHDN, CDR2 FVKESK. Trimming left V 2 bases short and J 2 bases short, with 9 bases between. This CDR3 is 14 amino acids long. The CDR3 sequence is CASSQKHGNYGYTF. The CDR3 DNA follows: TGTGCCAGCAGCCAAAAGCACGGGAACTATGGCTACACCTTC. Using reference TRBV14 and TRBJ1-2 for the parts outside the CDR3, the full variable domain is EAGVTQFPSHSVIEKGQTVTLRCDPISGHDNLYWYRRVMGKEIKFLLHFVKESKQDESGMPNNRFLAERTGGTYSTLKVQPAELEDSGVYFCASSQKHGNYGYTFGSGTRLTVV.

The chain is built from TRBV20-1 and TRBJ2-3, with 13 bases identical to TRBD2. Germline CDR1 and CDR2: DFQATT and SNEGSKA (reference sequence). CDR3 size: 15 residues. J gave up 3 bases and V 5 bases, and 5 bases lay outside the gene matches. Here the CDR3 DNA reads TGCAGTGCTTGGACTAGCGGGAGCGGTACAGATACGCAGTATTTT. This codes for CSAWTSGSGTDTQYF.